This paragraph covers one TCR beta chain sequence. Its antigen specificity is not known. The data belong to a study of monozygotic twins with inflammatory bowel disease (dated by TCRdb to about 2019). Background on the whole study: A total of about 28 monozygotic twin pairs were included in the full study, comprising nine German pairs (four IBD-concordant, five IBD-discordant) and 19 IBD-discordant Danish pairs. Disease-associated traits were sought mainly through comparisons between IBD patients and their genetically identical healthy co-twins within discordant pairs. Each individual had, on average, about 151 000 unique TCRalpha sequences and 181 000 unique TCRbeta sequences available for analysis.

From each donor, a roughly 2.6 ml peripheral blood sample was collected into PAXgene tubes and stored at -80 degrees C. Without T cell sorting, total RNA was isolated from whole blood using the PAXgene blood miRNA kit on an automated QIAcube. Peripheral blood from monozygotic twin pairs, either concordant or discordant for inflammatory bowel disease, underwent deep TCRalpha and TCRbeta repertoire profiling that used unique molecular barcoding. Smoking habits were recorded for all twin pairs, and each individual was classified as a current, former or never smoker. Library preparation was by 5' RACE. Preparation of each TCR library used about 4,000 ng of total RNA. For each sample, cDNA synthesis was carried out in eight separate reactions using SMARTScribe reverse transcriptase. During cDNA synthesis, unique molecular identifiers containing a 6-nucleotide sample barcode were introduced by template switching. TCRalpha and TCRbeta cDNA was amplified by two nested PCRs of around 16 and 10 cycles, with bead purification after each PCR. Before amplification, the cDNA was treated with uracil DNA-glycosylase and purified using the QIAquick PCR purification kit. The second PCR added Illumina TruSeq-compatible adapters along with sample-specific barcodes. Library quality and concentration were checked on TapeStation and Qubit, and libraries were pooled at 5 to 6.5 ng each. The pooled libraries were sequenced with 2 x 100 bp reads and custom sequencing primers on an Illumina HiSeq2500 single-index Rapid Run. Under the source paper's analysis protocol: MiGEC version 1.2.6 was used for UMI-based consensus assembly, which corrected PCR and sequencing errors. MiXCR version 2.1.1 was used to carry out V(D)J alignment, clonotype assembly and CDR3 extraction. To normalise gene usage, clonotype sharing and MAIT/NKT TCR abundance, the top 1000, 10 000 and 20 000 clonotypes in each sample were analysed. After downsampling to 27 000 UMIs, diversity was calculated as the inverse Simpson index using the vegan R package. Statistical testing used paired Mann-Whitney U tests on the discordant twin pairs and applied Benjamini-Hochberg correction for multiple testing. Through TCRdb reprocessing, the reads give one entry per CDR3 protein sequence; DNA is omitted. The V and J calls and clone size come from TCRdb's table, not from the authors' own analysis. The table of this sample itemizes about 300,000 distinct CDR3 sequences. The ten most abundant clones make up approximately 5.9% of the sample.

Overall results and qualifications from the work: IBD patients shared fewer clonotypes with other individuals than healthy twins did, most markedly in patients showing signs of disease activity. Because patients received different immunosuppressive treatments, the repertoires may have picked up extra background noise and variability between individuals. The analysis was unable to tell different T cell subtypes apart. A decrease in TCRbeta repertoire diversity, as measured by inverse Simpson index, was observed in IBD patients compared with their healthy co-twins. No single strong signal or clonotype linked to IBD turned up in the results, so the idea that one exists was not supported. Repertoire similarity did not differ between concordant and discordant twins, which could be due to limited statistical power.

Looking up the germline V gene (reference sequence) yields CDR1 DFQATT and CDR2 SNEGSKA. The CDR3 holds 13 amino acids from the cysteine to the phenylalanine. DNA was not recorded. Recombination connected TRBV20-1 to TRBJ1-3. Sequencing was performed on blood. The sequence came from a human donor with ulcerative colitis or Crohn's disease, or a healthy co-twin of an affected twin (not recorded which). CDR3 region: CSARDSGGNTIYF.